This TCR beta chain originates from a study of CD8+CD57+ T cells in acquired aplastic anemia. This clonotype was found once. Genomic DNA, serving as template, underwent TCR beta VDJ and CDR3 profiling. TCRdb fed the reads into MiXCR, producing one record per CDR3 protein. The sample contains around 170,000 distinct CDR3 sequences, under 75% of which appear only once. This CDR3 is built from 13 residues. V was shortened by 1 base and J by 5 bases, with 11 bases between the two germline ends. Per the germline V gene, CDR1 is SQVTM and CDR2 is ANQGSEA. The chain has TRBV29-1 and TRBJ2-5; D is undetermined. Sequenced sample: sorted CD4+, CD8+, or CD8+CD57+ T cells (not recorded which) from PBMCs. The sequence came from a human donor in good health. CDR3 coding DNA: TGCAGCGTTGAAGTAGTAGCTTTGGAGACCCAGTACTTC. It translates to CSVEVVALETQYF. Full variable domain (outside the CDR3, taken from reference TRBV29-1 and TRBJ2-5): SAVISQKPSRDICQRGTSLTIQCQVDSQVTMMFWYRQQPGQSLTLIATANQGSEATYESGFVIDKFPISRPNLTFSTLTVSNMSPEDSSIYLCSVEVVALETQYFGPGTRLLVL.